Following are 27 T cell receptor beta chains from one sample sequenced in a study of cytomegalovirus exposure and HLA in healthy donors. Primers for the PCR totalled 60 Vbeta and 13 Jbeta. The table came from immunoSEQ multiplex PCR; TCRdb's copy has only in-frame clones and leaves some out. Of some 100,000 clones in the sample, roughly 70% were seen once. The sequencing input was PBMCs. These receptors originate from a woman aged 18 to 35 in good health and CMV-seropositive.

The chain uses TRBV9 and TRBJ1-1, with D tentatively TRBD1 (6 bases). Germline assignment: CDR1 SGDLS and CDR2 YYNGEE. The CDR3 loop spans 16 amino acids. V dropped 3 bases and J dropped 1 base, with 16 bases sitting between them. CDR3 DNA: TGTGCCAGCAGCGCAGATCCAACAGGGCCGAACACTGAAGCTTTCTTT. Translated: CASSADPTGPNTEAFF.

The chain uses TRBV9 and TRBJ2-7; the match to TRBD2 covers 12 bases. V gave up 3 bases and J gave up 7 bases; unmatched junction bases: 8. Germline CDR1 SGDLS, CDR2 YYNGEE. This CDR3 is 15 amino acids long. The CDR3 sequence is CASSDTSGRREEQYF. CDR3 nucleotides: TGTGCCAGCAGCGACACTAGCGGGAGGCGGGAGGAGCAGTACTTC.

The chain couples TRBV19 to TRBJ2-3, with D unresolved. The CDR3 totals 13 residues. CDR1 and CDR2 (germline): LNHDA, SQIVND (reference sequence). Trimming shortened V by 3 bases and J by 4 bases, and 8 bases separated the two germline ends. This chain's CDR3 is CASSMRVADTQYF. Here the CDR3 DNA reads TGTGCCAGTAGTATGCGAGTAGCAGATACGCAGTATTTT.

CDR3 in amino acids: CASSVAAAMAQYF. CDR3 DNA sequence: TGTGCCAGCAGCGTAGCAGCGGCGATGGCCCAGTACTTC. V usage is TRBV9 and J usage is TRBJ2-5, with a tentative D call TRBD2 (5 bases). The CDR3 contains 13 residues. The germline V gene has CDR1 SGDLS and CDR2 YYNGEE. The germline V and J ends were trimmed by 0 bases and 9 bases, with 12 bases remaining between them. The entire variable domain, with the rest obtained from reference TRBV9 and TRBJ2-5, is as follows: DSGVTQTPKHLITATGQRVTLRCSPRSGDLSVYWYQQSLDQGLQFLIQYYNGEERAKGNILERFSAQQFPDLHSELNLSSLELGDSALYFCASSVAAAMAQYFGPGTRLLVL.

This clone was detected a few times. The genes are TRBV6-4 and TRBJ1-6; 7 positions agree with TRBD1. With 3 bases clipped from V and 9 bases from J, the junction kept 8 bases outside the gene matches. Per the germline V gene, CDR1 is MRHNA and CDR2 is SNTAGT. This CDR3 region has 15 residues. This CDR3 reads CASSEQDRVGSPLHF. CDR3 in DNA: TGTGCCAGCAGTGAACAAGACAGGGTCGGTTCACCCCTCCACTTT.

This clone has only a few counts. The gene calls are TRBV27 and TRBJ1-5, with D possibly matching TRBD1 (6 bases). Per the germline V gene, CDR1 is MNHEY and CDR2 is SMNVEV (reference sequence). This CDR3 spans 14 amino acids. Deletions cut 3 bases from V and 2 bases from J, with 8 bases between. This chain's CDR3 is CASSFQGRNQPQHF. In nucleotides, the CDR3 is TGTGCCAGCAGTTTTCAGGGGCGCAATCAGCCCCAGCATTTT.

The gene calls are TRBV25-1 and TRBJ1-1; the D is unclear. The germline gives CDR1 MGHDK, CDR2 SYGVNS. The germline V and J ends were trimmed by 1 base and 0 bases, with 12 bases remaining between them. This CDR3 spans 16 amino acids. The CDR3 reads CASSEFAVPMNTEAFF. The CDR3 DNA sequence: TGTGCCAGCAGTGAATTCGCAGTACCGATGAACACTGAAGCTTTCTTT.

This chain uses TRBV10-3 with TRBJ2-5; D unresolved. V was trimmed by 0 bases and J by 1 base, leaving 6 bases between them. This CDR3 spans 14 amino acids. Germline V gene data show CDR1 as ENHRY and CDR2 as SYGVKD. CDR3 coding DNA: TGTGCCATCAGTGAGTCGGGCAGCCAAGAGACCCAGTACTTC. Protein product: CAISESGSQETQYF.

The chain employs TRBV29-1 and TRBJ2-7, with a tentative D call TRBD2 (6 bases). Trimming left V 4 bases short and J 0 bases short, with 16 bases between. The CDR3 runs 15 residues. Germline assignment: CDR1 SQVTM and CDR2 ANQGSEA. The CDR3 DNA follows: TGCAGCGTTGTTTCCGCGGGAAGATCCTCCTACGAGCAGTACTTC. As protein: CSVVSAGRSSYEQYF.

The chain uses TRBV5-1 and TRBJ2-3; TRBD2 might be the D (5 bases). The CDR3 runs 15 residues. Germline assignment: CDR1 SGHRS and CDR2 YFSETQ. Deletions cut 0 bases from V and 4 bases from J, with 12 bases between. CDR3 bases: TGCGCCAGCAGCTTGGCCGGCGGGTGGGCAGATACGCAGTATTTT. Its translation is CASSLAGGWADTQYF. The entire variable domain, with the rest obtained from reference TRBV5-1 and TRBJ2-3, is as follows: KAGVTQTPRYLIKTRGQQVTLSCSPISGHRSVSWYQQTPGQGLQFLFEYFSETQRNKGNFPGRFSGRQFSNSRSEMNVSTLELGDSALYLCASSLAGGWADTQYFGPGTRLTVL.

This chain uses TRBV4-3 with TRBJ2-7; the match to TRBD2 covers 8 bases. Looked up from germline, CDR1 is LGHNA and CDR2 is YSLEER. The V segment lost 4 bases and the J segment 3 bases; nucleotides outside the gene matches: 8. The CDR3 runs 15 residues. Here the CDR3 reads CASSLNSAGGYEQYF. The CDR3 coding sequence is TGCGCCAGCAGCCTCAATAGTGCGGGGGGCTACGAGCAGTACTTC.

This rearrangement joins TRBV25-1 to TRBJ2-7, with TRBD1 matching 8 bases. The length of the CDR3 is 13 residues. Germline values: CDR1 MGHDK, CDR2 SYGVNS. After removal of 4 bases from V and 6 bases from J, the junction contained 5 bases not matched to a gene. The CDR3 here is CASSATGASEQYF. The DNA for the CDR3 is TGTGCCAGCAGTGCGACAGGGGCCAGCGAGCAGTACTTC.

In regard to this clone: At one end the junction does not follow the germline gene, possibly because of a read error. CDR3 nucleotides: TGTGCCAGCAGTGAGGGACGGGCGGGAATCTTC. It translates to CASSEGRAGIF. V is TRBV2 and J is TRBJ2-1; weak D call: TRBD2 (6 bases). The CDR3 is made up of 11 amino acids. Germline-derived CDR1 and CDR2 are SNHLY and FYNNEI.

The chain couples TRBV27 to TRBJ1-1; the D is unclear. Germline CDR1 is MNHEY and CDR2 is SMNVEV (reference sequence). CDR3 length equals 14 residues. Trimming removed 3 bases from V and 2 bases from J, with 10 bases in between. The CDR3 is CASSFGGSNTEAFF. CDR3 in DNA: TGTGCCAGCAGTTTTGGAGGGTCAAACACTGAAGCTTTCTTT.

This clone was observed once. The V gene is TRBV6-5, the J gene TRBJ1-5; 9 bases agree with TRBD1. The V gene end was trimmed by 4 bases and the J gene end by 3 bases; junction bases not matched to a gene: 4. Germline values: CDR1 MNHEY, CDR2 SVGAGI. The CDR3 spans 15 residues. The CDR3 loop reads CASSWGQGLNQPQHF. The CDR3, as DNA: TGTGCCAGCAGTTGGGGACAGGGCCTCAATCAGCCCCAGCATTTT.

The rearrangement uses TRBV30 and TRBJ2-4; TRBD1 matches at 7 bases. Germline CDR1 GTSNPN, CDR2 SVGIG (reference sequence). The CDR3 has 14 amino acids. V lost 2 bases, J lost 5 bases, and 6 bases stayed unmatched. Here the CDR3 reads CAWSPYDRENIQYF. CDR3 nucleotides: TGTGCCTGGAGTCCTTACGACAGGGAAAACATTCAGTACTTC.

V is TRBV7-2 and J is TRBJ2-1, with a tentative D call TRBD2 (7 bases). Trimming pared 5 bases from V and 3 bases from J, leaving 23 bases between. The germline CDR1 and CDR2 sequences are SGHTA and FQGNSA. The CDR3 runs 18 residues. The chain's CDR3 is CASSPWMGASSGYNEQFF. Here the CDR3 DNA reads TGTGCCAGCAGCCCCTGGATGGGGGCTTCTAGCGGCTACAATGAGCAGTTCTTC.

This clone has a single count. Compared with germline, one end of the junction differs, possibly owing to a read error. This rearrangement joins TRBV7-7 to TRBJ2-1, with 12 bases that match TRBD2. Germline-derived CDR1 and CDR2 are SSHAT and FNYEAQ (reference sequence). CDR3 size: 16 residues. Written as DNA, the CDR3 is TGTGCTAGCAGCTTAGCACGGACTAGCGGGATCAATGAGCAGTTCTTC. It is translated as CASSLARTSGINEQFF.

This chain links TRBV27 with TRBJ2-3; 9 bases are shared with TRBD1. Germline V gene sequence: CDR1 MNHEY, CDR2 SMNVEV (reference sequence). The CDR3 sequence is 16 residues long. V lost 5 bases, J lost 1 base, and 7 bases stayed unmatched. CDR3 amino acids: CASSLDRGGGTDTQYF. In nucleotides, the CDR3 is TGTGCCAGCAGTCTGGACAGGGGAGGAGGCACAGATACGCAGTATTTT.

The chain recombines TRBV25-1 with TRBJ2-1; 12 bases align to TRBD2. Looked up from germline, CDR1 is MGHDK and CDR2 is SYGVNS. Unmatched junction bases numbered 12, after V lost 8 bases and J lost 7 bases. The CDR3 is 16 residues long. The CDR3 loop is CASSPLTSGRWNEQFF. The CDR3 DNA reads as TGTGCCAGCTCGCCTCTTACTAGCGGGAGGTGGAATGAGCAGTTCTTC.

The chain combines TRBV4-1 with TRBJ1-3; TRBD1 is a possible D gene (6 bases). Between the trimmed V and J ends, which lost 5 bases and 0 bases, there was a span of 17 bases. Germline V gene data show CDR1 as MGHRA and CDR2 as YSYEKL. The CDR3 is 17 amino acids. In nucleotides, the CDR3 is TGCGCCAGCAGCACCGCGTGGACAGCGAACTCTGGAAACACCATATATTTT. Translated: CASSTAWTANSGNTIYF.

The rearrangement links TRBV5-1 to TRBJ2-3; 7 bases match TRBD1. Unmatched junction bases numbered 8, after V lost 0 bases and J lost 4 bases. The CDR3 has 16 amino acids. The V gene's germline CDR1 is SGHRS and CDR2 YFSETQ. As DNA, the CDR3 is TGCGCCAGCAGCTTGGAGGACAGGTACGACGCAGATACGCAGTATTTT. Protein product: CASSLEDRYDADTQYF. The full variable domain, rest sourced from reference TRBV5-1 and TRBJ2-3, is KAGVTQTPRYLIKTRGQQVTLSCSPISGHRSVSWYQQTPGQGLQFLFEYFSETQRNKGNFPGRFSGRQFSNSRSEMNVSTLELGDSALYLCASSLEDRYDADTQYFGPGTRLTVL.

The rearrangement joins TRBV6-1 to TRBJ2-5; 9 nucleotides align to TRBD2. After removal of 2 bases from V and 5 bases from J, the junction contained 9 bases not matched to a gene. The CDR3 runs to 16 residues. Per the germline V gene, CDR1 is MNHNS and CDR2 is SASEGT. The CDR3 nucleotides read TGTGCCAGCAGTGAAAGTTCCGGGCGGGGGGGGGAGACCCAGTACTTC. It specifies CASSESSGRGGETQYF.

The chain has TRBV18 and TRBJ2-2; 13 bases are shared with TRBD2. CDR1 KGHSH and CDR2 LQKENI come from the germline V gene. The CDR3 runs 17 residues. With V trimmed by 5 bases and J by 2 bases, 5 bases remained unmatched. Written as DNA, the CDR3 is TGTGCCAGCTCAGAGACTAGCGGGAGGCAAAACACCGGGGAGCTGTTTTTT. Its protein product is CASSETSGRQNTGELFF.

The chain joins TRBV7-2 to TRBJ1-5; TRBD1 is a possible D gene (6 bases). Trimming cost V 5 bases and J 2 bases, with 7 bases left between them. The CDR3 is 13 amino acids. Germline values: CDR1 SGHTA, CDR2 FQGNSA. The CDR3 sequence is CASSGGGNQPQHF. CDR3 nucleotide sequence: TGTGCCAGCAGCGGGGGCGGCAATCAGCCCCAGCATTTT.

This clone was seen only once. The V and J genes are TRBV18 and TRBJ2-3; TRBD2 agrees at 12 bases. Germline lookup yields CDR1 KGHSH and CDR2 LQKENI. V was pared by 3 bases and J by 4 bases, with 11 bases of the junction left unmatched. The CDR3 sequence is 18 residues long. CDR3 coding DNA: TGTGCCAGCTCACCGACTAGCGGGAGAGAGGACCTCCCAGATACGCAGTATTTT. Amino acid sequence: CASSPTSGREDLPDTQYF. Full variable domain (rest looked up from reference TRBV18 and TRBJ2-3): NAGVMQNPRHLVRRRGQEARLRCSPMKGHSHVYWYRQLPEEGLKFMVYLQKENIIDESGMPKERFSAEFPKEGPSILRIQQVVRGDSAAYFCASSPTSGREDLPDTQYFGPGTRLTVL.

This clone was counted once. V and J are TRBV10-3 and TRBJ1-2; D is unresolved. Trimming removed 10 bases at V and 4 bases at J, with 16 bases between. Germline assignment: CDR1 ENHRY and CDR2 SYGVKD. The CDR3 is 13 residues long. DNA for the CDR3: TGTGCCACCGAGGCGGGAGGGCGCTATGGCTACACCTTC. This sequence encodes CATEAGGRYGYTF.